These 32 T cell receptor beta chains came from one sample sequenced in a study of T cell responses to AZD1222 COVID-19 vaccine. Assay: immunoSEQ multiplex PCR; the TCRdb copy retains only in-frame clones and omits some. The table records 110,000 to 150,000 clones, about nine tenths of them present only once. The sample here was peripheral blood, taken 28 days after the second AZD1222 dose. The receptor set was obtained from an adult who received the AZD1222 COVID-19 vaccine.

V gene TRBV28 combines with J gene TRBJ1-5; possibly TRBD1 for D (5 bases). CDR1 and CDR2 from the germline V gene are MDHEN and SYDVKM. The V end was cut by 5 bases, the J end by 4 bases, with 12 bases between. This CDR3 is 14 amino acids long. In DNA, the CDR3 is TGTGCCAGCAGTCACGGGGCAGATAATCAGCCCCAGCATTTT. It translates to CASSHGADNQPQHF.

J is TRBJ1-5 and V is TRBV18; 8 positions agree with TRBD1. CDR1 and CDR2 from the germline V gene are KGHSH and LQKENI. The CDR3 spans 17 residues. J lost 0 bases, V lost 6 bases, and 10 bases had no gene match. The CDR3, as DNA: TGTGCCAGCTCTTCTGACAGGGGCGATTATAGCAATCAGCCCCAGCATTTT. Translated: CASSSDRGDYSNQPQHF.

The chain carries TRBV6-1 and TRBJ1-4; possible D gene TRBD1, 5 bases. The CDR3 totals 15 residues. The V gene's germline CDR1 is MNHNS and CDR2 SASEGT. Trimming took 3 bases from V and 10 from J, leaving 18 bases between them. DNA for the CDR3: TGTGCCAGCAGTGACCACAACAATGGGGGATTAAAACTGTTTTTT. Protein product: CASSDHNNGGLKLFF.

The chain joins TRBV19 to TRBJ1-5, with TRBD1 as a possible D gene (5 bases). Trimming took off 4 bases at V and 0 bases at J, with 13 bases between the two ends. The germline V gene has CDR1 LNHDA and CDR2 SQIVND (reference sequence). The length of the CDR3 is 16 residues. The CDR3 loop reads CASSTGPGLSNQPQHF. The CDR3 coding sequence is TGTGCCAGTAGTACAGGACCGGGGCTTAGCAATCAGCCCCAGCATTTT.

The CDR3 coding sequence is TGTGCCAGCAGTGGGGCATCCTACAATGAGCAGTTCTTC. This translates into CASSGASYNEQFF. The gene calls are TRBV5-4 and TRBJ2-1, with D perhaps matching TRBD1 (5 bases). CDR1 and CDR2 from the germline V gene are SGHNT and YYREEE (reference sequence). This CDR3 spans 13 amino acids. With 5 bases removed from V and 1 base from J, the gap between germline ends came to 7 bases.

The genes are TRBV6-5 and TRBJ2-1, with no clear D. Between the trimmed V and J ends, which lost 6 bases and 0 bases, there was a span of 12 bases. The V gene's germline CDR1 is MNHEY and CDR2 SVGAGI. The CDR3 has 15 residues. This CDR3 is CASRPAGLSYNEQFF. CDR3 coding DNA: TGTGCCAGCAGGCCAGCCGGCCTCTCCTACAATGAGCAGTTCTTC.

The gene calls are TRBV18 and TRBJ2-1; D gene uncertain. Germline V CDR1 and CDR2: KGHSH, LQKENI. V lost 3 bases to trimming and J lost 8 bases, with 17 bases between them. CDR3 length equals 15 residues. The CDR3 region is CASSPASRVVDEQFF. The CDR3 coding sequence is TGTGCCAGCTCACCCGCGAGTAGGGTCGTCGATGAGCAGTTCTTC.

This chain connects TRBV2 to TRBJ1-1; D remains unclear. Germline assignment: CDR1 SNHLY and CDR2 FYNNEI. This CDR3 contains 12 residues. Deletions cut 5 bases from V and 1 base from J, with 5 bases between. The CDR3 here is CASSLKNTEAFF. The CDR3 region has the DNA TGTGCCAGCAGTTTAAAGAACACTGAAGCTTTCTTT.

This clone appeared a single time. The V gene is TRBV6-2 or TRBV6-3, the J gene TRBJ1-5; D gene ambiguous. V was clipped by 1 base and J by 1 base, with 5 bases between them. This CDR3 comprises 14 residues. The V gene's germline CDR1 is MNHEY and CDR2 SVGEGT. The CDR3: CASSYLGSNQPQHF. The CDR3 DNA reads TGTGCCAGCAGTTACTTAGGGAGCAATCAGCCCCAGCATTTT.

The chain joins TRBV19 to TRBJ2-7; tentative D call: TRBD1 (7 bases). The CDR3 is 16 residues long. Germline V lookup: CDR1 LNHDA, CDR2 SQIVND (reference sequence). The germline V and J ends were trimmed by 3 bases and 0 bases, with 15 bases remaining between them. CDR3 DNA: TGTGCCAGTAGTATCGGGCGGGACAGACCCTCCTACGAGCAGTACTTC. Amino acids: CASSIGRDRPSYEQYF.

This chain joins TRBV5-1 and TRBJ2-7, with TRBD1 matching 8 bases. CDR3 length: 16 amino acids. Trimming took 3 bases from V and 6 from J; bases not matched to a gene: 14. Germline assignment: CDR1 SGHRS and CDR2 YFSETQ. CDR3 sequence: CASSSNLDGQGVEQYF. In nucleotides, the CDR3 is TGCGCCAGCAGCTCGAATCTCGATGGACAGGGCGTCGAGCAGTACTTC. The entire variable domain, with the rest obtained from reference TRBV5-1 and TRBJ2-7, is as follows: KAGVTQTPRYLIKTRGQQVTLSCSPISGHRSVSWYQQTPGQGLQFLFEYFSETQRNKGNFPGRFSGRQFSNSRSEMNVSTLELGDSALYLCASSSNLDGQGVEQYFGPGTRLTVT.

This chain uses TRBV30 with TRBJ2-1; TRBD2 matches at 8 bases. The germline V gene has CDR1 GTSNPN and CDR2 SVGIG (reference sequence). The CDR3 is 14 residues long. V lost 0 bases, J lost 12 bases, and 10 bases stayed unmatched. Here the CDR3 reads CAWSVLAGPRVQFF. In nucleotides, the CDR3 is TGTGCCTGGAGTGTATTAGCGGGACCGCGTGTGCAGTTCTTC.

This clone occurred once. J is TRBJ2-1 and V is TRBV6-2 or TRBV6-3, with 8 nucleotides matching TRBD1. This CDR3 is 14 amino acids long. The V gene end was trimmed by 6 bases and the J gene end by 7 bases; junction bases not matched to a gene: 8. Germline CDR1 is MNHEY and CDR2 is SVGEGT. This CDR3 reads CASSSGTGRNEQFF. CDR3 in DNA: TGTGCCAGCAGCTCTGGGACAGGACGGAATGAGCAGTTCTTC.

This sequence joins TRBV28 and TRBJ1-6; D call uncertain. The V gene lost 5 bases and the J gene lost 14 bases, with 16 bases spanning the gap. The V gene's germline CDR1 is MDHEN and CDR2 SYDVKM. This CDR3 spans 13 amino acids. In DNA form, the CDR3 reads TGTGCCAGCAGTGACGGACTGGTGGAGGCCCTCCACTTT. As protein: CASSDGLVEALHF.

The chain employs TRBV18 and TRBJ2-1, with D unresolved. There are 16 residues in the CDR3. Germline-derived CDR1 and CDR2 are KGHSH and LQKENI. Trimming left V 0 bases short and J 5 bases short, with 14 bases between. CDR3 sequence: CASSPPGKSFDNEQFF. CDR3 in DNA: TGTGCCAGCTCACCACCGGGGAAGTCGTTCGACAATGAGCAGTTCTTC.

The chain carries TRBV19 and TRBJ1-1; D gene uncertain. CDR1 and CDR2 (germline): LNHDA, SQIVND (reference sequence). The CDR3 runs 14 residues. The V end was cut by 10 bases, the J end by 5 bases, with 20 bases between. CDR3 sequence: CATQETRGDTEAFF. CDR3 coding DNA: TGTGCCACCCAGGAAACACGGGGAGATACTGAAGCTTTCTTT.

The chain combines TRBV6-5 with TRBJ2-4; unclear D gene. CDR1 and CDR2 (germline): MNHEY, SVGAGI. V lost 8 bases and J 0 bases, leaving 5 bases between the germline ends. This CDR3 is built from 12 residues. For the CDR3, the DNA is TGTGCCAGCGGTCTAGCCAAAAACATTCAGTACTTC. As protein: CASGLAKNIQYF.

This clone came up once. The J gene is TRBJ2-7, the V gene TRBV28; D perhaps matches TRBD2 (5 bases). Germline lookup yields CDR1 MDHEN and CDR2 SYDVKM. V was clipped by 4 bases and J by 0 bases, with 10 bases between them. This CDR3 region has 14 residues. DNA for the CDR3: TGTGCCAGCAGTTCTGGTGGGAGCTCCTACGAGCAGTACTTC. It codes for CASSSGGSSYEQYF.

V gene TRBV6-2 or TRBV6-3 combines with J gene TRBJ1-2; 9 positions match TRBD1. This CDR3 is 13 amino acids long. The junction had 2 bases not matched to a gene; V was cut back by 5 bases and J by 4 bases. The germline V gene encodes CDR1 MNHEY and CDR2 SVGEGT. The CDR3 sequence is CASSTGQGYGYTF. CDR3 coding DNA: TGTGCCAGCAGTACGGGACAGGGCTATGGCTACACCTTC.

The rearrangement uses TRBV19 and TRBJ1-2; 9 positions match TRBD1. CDR3 size: 18 residues. Unmatched junction bases numbered 15, after V lost 3 bases and J lost 4 bases. Germline values: CDR1 LNHDA, CDR2 SQIVND (reference sequence). The CDR3 nucleotides are TGTGCCAGTAGTATTGGGGTCCCGGGACAGGGCCCGAGCTATGGCTACACCTTC. Protein: CASSIGVPGQGPSYGYTF.

This chain links TRBV6-4 with TRBJ2-3; TRBD1 aligns across 8 bases. The CDR3 has 14 residues. With 5 bases clipped from V and 1 base from J, the junction kept 2 bases outside the gene matches. Per the germline V gene, CDR1 is MRHNA and CDR2 is SNTAGT. The CDR3 sequence is CASSPTGGTDTQYF. The CDR3, as DNA: TGTGCCAGCAGTCCGACAGGGGGCACAGATACGCAGTATTTT.

This chain connects TRBV6-5 to TRBJ2-5, with a possible D match to TRBD2 (5 bases). The CDR3 runs 14 residues. Germline CDR1 and CDR2: MNHEY and SVGAGI. The V gene lost 6 bases and the J gene lost 3 bases, with 14 bases spanning the gap. The CDR3: CASRTAGVKETQYF. DNA for the CDR3: TGTGCCAGCAGAACTGCCGGGGTTAAAGAGACCCAGTACTTC.

The gene calls are TRBV9 and TRBJ2-7, with 7 positions matching TRBD2. The CDR3 length is 14 residues. With V trimmed by 3 bases and J by 4 bases, 7 bases remained unmatched. CDR1 is SGDLS and CDR2 is YYNGEE in the germline V gene. CDR3 region: CASSGREEGYEQYF. CDR3 nucleotide sequence: TGTGCCAGCAGCGGCCGGGAGGAGGGGTACGAGCAGTACTTC.

The J gene is TRBJ2-3, the V gene TRBV19; the D is unclear. The CDR3 length is 12 residues. Trimming cost V 4 bases and J 3 bases, with 5 bases left between them. Germline lookup yields CDR1 LNHDA and CDR2 SQIVND (reference sequence). The DNA for the CDR3 is TGTGCCAGTAGTAGCCGTACAGATACGCAGTATTTT. The encoded protein is CASSSRTDTQYF. Full variable domain (rest looked up from reference TRBV19 and TRBJ2-3): DGGITQSPKYLFRKEGQNVTLSCEQNLNHDAMYWYRQDPGQGLRLIYYSQIVNDFQKGDIAEGYSVSREKKESFPLTVTSAQKNPTAFYLCASSSRTDTQYFGPGTRLTVL.

The chain joins TRBV27 to TRBJ2-1; D remains unclear. Looked up from germline, CDR1 is MNHEY and CDR2 is SMNVEV (reference sequence). The CDR3 length is 15 residues. The V and J ends lost 5 bases and 0 bases respectively, with 11 bases between them. This chain's CDR3 is CASSAYMSSYNEQFF. CDR3 in DNA: TGTGCCAGCAGTGCCTATATGAGCTCCTACAATGAGCAGTTCTTC.

The table lists this clone with a count of one. The gene calls are TRBV5-1 and TRBJ1-1; 8 bases line up with TRBD1. With 0 bases clipped from V and 4 bases from J, the junction kept 5 bases outside the gene matches. Germline V gene data show CDR1 as SGHRS and CDR2 as YFSETQ. This CDR3 is built from 15 residues. This CDR3 reads CASSLVTGVSTEAFF. The CDR3 DNA sequence: TGCGCCAGCAGCTTGGTGACAGGGGTGAGCACTGAAGCTTTCTTT.

The chain links TRBV9 to TRBJ1-6, with unresolved D. Germline lookup yields CDR1 SGDLS and CDR2 YYNGEE. The V and J ends lost 4 bases and 9 bases respectively, with 8 bases between them. This CDR3 is built from 12 residues. The CDR3 reads CASSSGLSPLHF. The DNA for the CDR3 is TGTGCCAGCAGCTCCGGTCTTTCACCCCTCCACTTT.

The chain combines TRBV19 with TRBJ2-4; D may be TRBD1 or TRBD2 (5 bases each). The CDR3 spans 20 residues. The germline V gene has CDR1 LNHDA and CDR2 SQIVND (reference sequence). The V and J ends lost 0 bases and 0 bases respectively, with 21 bases between them. The CDR3 DNA sequence: TGTGCCAGTAGTATAGAGGTGGGCTACGGGGCCATAATAGCCAAAAACATTCAGTACTTC. Translation gives CASSIEVGYGAIIAKNIQYF.

The chain uses TRBV27 and TRBJ1-6; tentative D call: TRBD1 (5 bases). Germline V gene data show CDR1 as MNHEY and CDR2 as SMNVEV (reference sequence). Trimming took 7 bases from V and 7 from J, leaving 17 bases between them. CDR3 length: 15 amino acids. The CDR3 sequence is CASKIVGSGNSPLHF. CDR3 nucleotides: TGTGCCAGCAAGATAGTGGGGTCAGGGAATTCACCCCTCCACTTT.

The rearrangement links TRBV2 to TRBJ1-1; unclear D gene. V was shortened by 4 bases and J by 2 bases, with 8 bases between the two germline ends. CDR1 and CDR2 (germline): SNHLY, FYNNEI. The length of the CDR3 is 13 residues. In DNA form, the CDR3 reads TGTGCCAGCAGTGGGGAGACTAACACTGAAGCTTTCTTT. Its translation is CASSGETNTEAFF.

The rearrangement joins TRBV7-8 to TRBJ1-1; D is ambiguous. Trimming left V 6 bases short and J 1 base short, with 9 bases between. This CDR3 spans 13 amino acids. From germline, CDR1 is SGHVS and CDR2 FQNEAQ. CDR3 protein: CASRRMENTEAFF. The CDR3 coding sequence is TGTGCCAGCAGACGGATGGAGAACACTGAAGCTTTCTTT.

This clone has more than one count but fewer than ten. Additional DNA sequences in this sample encode the identical CDR3. This chain uses TRBV5-4 with TRBJ2-7; possible D gene TRBD2, 5 bases. In germline, CDR1 is SGHNT, CDR2 YYREEE (reference sequence). V was cut by 0 bases and J by 0 bases, with 7 bases left in between. The CDR3 totals 14 residues. The CDR3 is CASSLGGGSYEQYF. The CDR3 DNA reads TGTGCCAGCAGCTTGGGCGGAGGCTCCTACGAGCAGTACTTC.